Detailed here is one T cell receptor (beta chain). The target antigen is unknown. TCRdb redid the calling of the reads with MiXCR, one entry per CDR3 protein. The table shows around 300,000 distinct CDR3 sequences, with 25% occurring only once. The data are from a study of T cell repertoires in cytomegalovirus infection. Study as a whole: As its CMV epitopes, the study selected recently identified HLA-C-restricted and well-studied HLA-B-restricted targets. Both a matching HLA type and CMV infection were indicated by public TCR beta signatures. General study points: The ex vivo response showed dominance by HLA-C-restricted CMV-specific TCR beta clonotypes.

The clonotype was recovered from a human donor in good health (CMV status not recorded). Some clones in this sample may be carry-over from other donors' samples. The source material was cultured PBMCs, sampled from culture after CMV antigen stimulation.

CDR3 region: CASSLWTGGAYEQYF. DNA for the CDR3: TGTGCCAGCAGTTTATGGACAGGGGGGGCCTACGAGCAGTACTTC. The rearrangement joins TRBV27 to TRBJ2-7; 10 bases match TRBD1. V was clipped by 1 base and J by 2 bases; unmatched bases: 2. Germline lookup yields CDR1 MNHEY and CDR2 SMNVEV (reference sequence). The CDR3 sequence is 15 residues long.